These 12 T cell receptor beta chains came from one sample sequenced in a study of identical twins. Via MiXCR, TCRdb re-called the 5' RACE reads, giving one row per CDR3 protein. The sample records around 480,000 distinct CDR3 sequences, about 14% being singletons. These data also formed part of another study, on yellow fever vaccine responses in identical twins.

The sample consisted of CD4+ T cells sorted from blood. These receptors were collected from a woman younger than 35 in good health.

The chain couples TRBV4-1 to TRBJ2-7, with TRBD1 identical over 9 bases. V was clipped by 8 bases and J by 3 bases; unmatched bases: 11. Germline loops: CDR1 MGHRA, CDR2 YSYEKL. This CDR3 is 15 amino acids long. The CDR3 bases are TGCGCCAGCTCTTACGGACAGGGGTCGAACTACGAGCAGTACTTC. Protein sequence: CASSYGQGSNYEQYF.

This sequence joins TRBV18 and TRBJ2-3; 9 bases line up with TRBD2. The CDR3 covers 15 residues. The J segment lost 2 bases and the V segment lost 6 bases, leaving 6 bases of the junction unmatched. Germline CDR1 and CDR2: KGHSH and LQKENI. The CDR3: CASSLRGGDTDTQYF. The DNA of the CDR3 is TGTGCCAGCTCGCTTCGCGGGGGGGACACAGATACGCAGTATTTT. Variable domain in full (rest from reference TRBV18 and TRBJ2-3): NAGVMQNPRHLVRRRGQEARLRCSPMKGHSHVYWYRQLPEEGLKFMVYLQKENIIDESGMPKERFSAEFPKEGPSILRIQQVVRGDSAAYFCASSLRGGDTDTQYFGPGTRLTVL.

This clonotype was picked up a small number of times. V gene TRBV6-1 combines with J gene TRBJ2-5; D may be TRBD2 (5 bases). V gave up 8 bases and J gave up 7 bases, with 17 bases separating them. CDR1 MNHNS and CDR2 SASEGT come from the germline V gene. The CDR3 is 13 residues long. In DNA, the CDR3 is TGTGCCAGCTCCCCTAGCCGGGCGGGGACCCAGTACTTC. Residues: CASSPSRAGTQYF.

The chain couples TRBV9 to TRBJ2-5; TRBD2 agrees at 8 bases. This CDR3 region has 14 residues. V dropped 7 bases and J dropped 2; count of bases not matched to a gene: 7. Germline-derived CDR1 and CDR2 are SGDLS and YYNGEE. The chain's CDR3 is CASSRGGPQETQYF. The CDR3 nucleotides read TGTGCCAGCTCTCGCGGGGGGCCGCAAGAGACCCAGTACTTC.

This clonotype was seen only a few times. The chain joins TRBV6-5 to TRBJ2-6; 7 bases are shared with TRBD2. V lost 0 bases and J lost 0; bases outside the gene matches: 2. CDR3 length equals 17 residues. Germline lookup yields CDR1 MNHEY and CDR2 SVGAGI. Written as DNA, the CDR3 is TGTGCCAGCAGTTACTCGGGCGGGAGCTCTGGGGCCAACGTCCTGACTTTC. Its protein is CASSYSGGSSGANVLTF.

This clonotype was seen at least ten times. V gene TRBV29-1 combines with J gene TRBJ2-1, with 10 bases matching TRBD2. With 0 bases clipped from V and 8 bases from J, the junction kept 10 bases outside the gene matches. CDR3 length: 16 residues. The germline gives CDR1 SQVTM, CDR2 ANQGSEA. Here the CDR3 reads CSVEDRPGLARDEQFF. In DNA, the CDR3 is TGCAGCGTTGAAGATAGGCCGGGACTAGCGAGAGATGAGCAGTTCTTC.

This clonotype occurred once. The V gene is TRBV6-1, the J gene TRBJ2-1, with D perhaps TRBD1 (6 bases). The V and J ends lost 9 bases and 3 bases respectively, with 12 bases between them. Germline lookup yields CDR1 MNHNS and CDR2 SASEGT. The CDR3 covers 13 residues. CDR3 in amino acids: CASNTGFYNEQFF. CDR3 nucleotide sequence: TGTGCCAGTAACACAGGGTTCTACAATGAGCAGTTCTTC.

The DNA for the CDR3 is TGTGCCAGCAGCTTGGGAGGGGCGGCAGGCTCCACAGATACGCAGTATTTT. This encodes CASSLGGAAGSTDTQYF. V and J are TRBV5-4 and TRBJ2-3; D possibly uses TRBD1 or TRBD2 (5 bases each). The CDR3 has 17 residues. Trimming took off 0 bases at V and 2 bases at J, with 16 bases between the two ends. Per the germline V gene, CDR1 is SGHNT and CDR2 is YYREEE (reference sequence).

The chain combines TRBV20-1 with TRBJ2-2, with D perhaps TRBD2 (6 bases). Trimming removed 6 bases at V and 4 bases at J, with 12 bases between. The germline V gene encodes CDR1 DFQATT and CDR2 SNEGSKA (reference sequence). CDR3 length: 13 residues. CDR3 residues: CSARPGGTGELFF. The CDR3 DNA is TGCAGTGCCAGGCCCGGGGGCACCGGGGAGCTGTTTTTT.

The J gene is TRBJ1-1, the V gene TRBV11-1; TRBD1 matches 8 bases. The CDR3 totals 16 residues. The V gene end was trimmed by 3 bases and the J gene end by 3 bases; junction bases not matched to a gene: 9. CDR1 and CDR2 (germline): SGHAT, FQDESV (reference sequence). CDR3 sequence reads: CASSFGQGAGYTEAFF. The CDR3, as DNA: TGTGCCAGCAGCTTCGGGCAGGGGGCAGGGTACACTGAAGCTTTCTTT.

This clonotype showed up just a few times. The chain couples TRBV4-1 to TRBJ2-1, with 13 bases aligning to TRBD2. Germline values: CDR1 MGHRA, CDR2 YSYEKL. This CDR3 region has 15 residues. Trimming removed 6 bases from V and 10 bases from J; junction bases left unmatched: 9. In DNA, the CDR3 is TGCGCCAGCAGGGCCGGGACTAGCGGGAATAGGGAGCAGTTCTTC. Translated, it gives CASRAGTSGNREQFF.

This clonotype came up many times. The rearrangement uses TRBV5-6 and TRBJ2-1, with D perhaps assigned TRBD1 or TRBD2 (5 bases each). The CDR3 extends over 15 amino acids. V was trimmed by 6 bases and J by 4 bases, leaving 17 bases between them. Germline values: CDR1 SGHDT, CDR2 YYEEEE. For the CDR3, the DNA is TGTGCCAGCAACCGGGGCCGGTCCACTTACAATGAGCAGTTCTTC. It codes for CASNRGRSTYNEQFF.